This record covers a single T cell receptor beta chain. With a J-beta primer mix and a sample-barcoded 5' primer, a second PCR ran 7 to 11 cycles. TCRdb fed the 5' RACE reads into MiXCR, producing one record per CDR3 protein. The sample carries roughly 1,300,000 distinct CDR3 sequences, roughly 64% recorded once. The data stem from a study of blood T cells in healthy people across ages. Sequencing was done on a sample of blood. This receptor was identified in a man between 18 and 35 years old in good health.

The CDR3 region has the DNA TGTGCCAGCAAAGACAGCTTACCCGGGGAGCTGTTTTTT. Translation gives CASKDSLPGELFF. The V and J genes are TRBV12-3 or TRBV12-4 and TRBJ2-2; the D gene is possibly TRBD1 (5 bases). V lost 7 bases, J lost 6 bases, and 12 bases lay in between. The CDR3 sequence is 13 residues long.